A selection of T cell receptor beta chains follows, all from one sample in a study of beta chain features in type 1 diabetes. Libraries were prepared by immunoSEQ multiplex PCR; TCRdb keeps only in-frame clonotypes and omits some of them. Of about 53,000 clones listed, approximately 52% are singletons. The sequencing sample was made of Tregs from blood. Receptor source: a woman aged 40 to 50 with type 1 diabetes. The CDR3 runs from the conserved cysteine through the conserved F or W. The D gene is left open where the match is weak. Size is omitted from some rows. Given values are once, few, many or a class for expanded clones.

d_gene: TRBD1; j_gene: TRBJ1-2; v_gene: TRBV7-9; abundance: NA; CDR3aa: CASSQGTGGGPYGYTF; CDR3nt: TGTGCCAGCAGCCAGGGGACAGGGGGCGGCCCCTATGGCTACACCTTC
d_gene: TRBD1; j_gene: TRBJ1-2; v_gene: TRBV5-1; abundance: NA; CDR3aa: CASSAGTVTGYTF; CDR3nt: TGCGCCAGCAGCGCCGGGACAGTCACGGGCTACACCTTC
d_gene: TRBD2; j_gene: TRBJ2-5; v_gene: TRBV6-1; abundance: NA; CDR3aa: CASSGVSGRQETQYF; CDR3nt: TGTGCCAGCAGTGGGGTTAGCGGGAGGCAAGAGACCCAGTACTTC
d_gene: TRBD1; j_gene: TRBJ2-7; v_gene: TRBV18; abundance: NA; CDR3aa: CASSLARIGTGTYEQYF; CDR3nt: TGTGCCAGCTCACTCGCTAGAATCGGGACAGGGACCTACGAGCAGTACTTC
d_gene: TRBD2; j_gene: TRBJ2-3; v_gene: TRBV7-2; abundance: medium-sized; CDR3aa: CASSLGLAGLTDTQYF; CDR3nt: TGTGCCAGCAGCTTAGGGCTAGCGGGCCTCACAGATACGCAGTATTTT
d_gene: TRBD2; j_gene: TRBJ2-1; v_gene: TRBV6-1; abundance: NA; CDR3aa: CASSVGISSGGNNEQFF; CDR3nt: TGTGCCAGCAGTGTTGGAATCTCTAGCGGGGGCAACAATGAGCAGTTCTTC
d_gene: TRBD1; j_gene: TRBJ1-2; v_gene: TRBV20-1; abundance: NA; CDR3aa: CSAPDRAGYTF; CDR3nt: TGCAGTGCGCCTGACAGGGCCGGCTACACCTTC
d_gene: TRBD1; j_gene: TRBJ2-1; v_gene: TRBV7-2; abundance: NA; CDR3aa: CASSLAGQGYNEQFF; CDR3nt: TGTGCCAGCAGCTTAGCCGGACAGGGGTACAATGAGCAGTTCTTC
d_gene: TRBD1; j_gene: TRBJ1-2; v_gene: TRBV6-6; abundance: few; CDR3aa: CASSWDSDGYTF; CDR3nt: TGTGCCAGCAGTTGGGACAGCGATGGCTACACCTTC
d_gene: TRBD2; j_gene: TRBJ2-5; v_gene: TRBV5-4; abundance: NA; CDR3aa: CASSLAQRGGETQYF; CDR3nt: TGTGCCAGCAGCTTGGCCCAGCGGGGTGGGGAGACCCAGTACTTC
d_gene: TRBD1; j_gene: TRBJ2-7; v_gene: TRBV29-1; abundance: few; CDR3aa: CSVGVPPQGDEQYF; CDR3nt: TGCAGCGTTGGAGTCCCCCCACAGGGGGACGAGCAGTACTTC
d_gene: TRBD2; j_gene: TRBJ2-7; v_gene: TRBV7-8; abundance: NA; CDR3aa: CASSLWTSGPYEQYF; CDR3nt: TGTGCCAGCAGCTTATGGACTAGCGGCCCCTACGAGCAGTACTTC
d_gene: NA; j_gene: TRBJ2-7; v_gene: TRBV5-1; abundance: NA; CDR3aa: CASSTGLNYEQYF; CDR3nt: TGCGCCAGCAGCACGGGACTGAACTACGAGCAGTACTTC
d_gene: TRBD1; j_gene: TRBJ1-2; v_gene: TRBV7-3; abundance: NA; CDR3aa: CASSPGTASNYGYTF; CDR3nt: TGTGCCAGCAGCCCAGGGACAGCCTCTAACTATGGCTACACCTTC
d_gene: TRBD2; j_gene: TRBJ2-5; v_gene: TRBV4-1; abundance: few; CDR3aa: CASSQDPAGVETQYF; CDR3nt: TGCGCCAGCAGCCAAGATCCAGCGGGAGTAGAGACCCAGTACTTC
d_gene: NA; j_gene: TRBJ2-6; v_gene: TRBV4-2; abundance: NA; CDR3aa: CASSQGAGTGANVLTF; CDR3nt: TGTGCCAGCAGCCAAGGGGCGGGGACCGGGGCCAACGTCCTGACTTTC
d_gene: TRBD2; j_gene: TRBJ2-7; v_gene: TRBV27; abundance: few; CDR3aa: CARSLRGGTYEQYF; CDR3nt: TGTGCCCGCTCCCTTAGGGGAGGGACCTACGAGCAGTACTTC
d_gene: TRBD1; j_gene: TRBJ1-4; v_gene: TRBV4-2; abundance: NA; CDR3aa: CASSQDPGGIDEKLFF; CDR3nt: TGTGCCAGCAGCCAAGACCCAGGGGGTATAGATGAAAAACTGTTTTTT